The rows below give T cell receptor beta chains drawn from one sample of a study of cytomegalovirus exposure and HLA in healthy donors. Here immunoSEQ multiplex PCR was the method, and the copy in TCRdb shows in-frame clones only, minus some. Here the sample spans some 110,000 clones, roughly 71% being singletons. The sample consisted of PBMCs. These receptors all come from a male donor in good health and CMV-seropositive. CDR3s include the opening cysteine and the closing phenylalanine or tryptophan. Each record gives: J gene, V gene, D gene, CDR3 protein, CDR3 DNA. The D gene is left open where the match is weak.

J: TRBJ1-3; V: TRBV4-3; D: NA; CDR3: CASSQHRVLSGNTIYF; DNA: TGCGCCAGCAGCCAGCACAGAGTCCTCTCTGGAAACACCATATATTTT
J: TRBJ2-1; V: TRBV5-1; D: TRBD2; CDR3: CASREGLAGGTEQFF; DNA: TGCGCCAGCAGAGAAGGACTAGCGGGGGGCACAGAGCAGTTCTTC
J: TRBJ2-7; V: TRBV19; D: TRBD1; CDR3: CASSDGTGLSYEQYF; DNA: TGTGCCAGTAGCGACGGGACAGGCCTCTCCTACGAGCAGTACTTC
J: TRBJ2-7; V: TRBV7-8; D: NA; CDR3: CASSSGGGGADEQYF; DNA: TGTGCCAGCAGCTCAGGGGGCGGGGGGGCCGACGAGCAGTACTTC
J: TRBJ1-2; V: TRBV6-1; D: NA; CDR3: CASSDWAHLYTF; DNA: TGTGCCAGCAGTGATTGGGCCCATCTCTACACCTTC
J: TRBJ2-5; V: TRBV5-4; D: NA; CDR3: CASSLGVSGETQYF; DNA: TGTGCCAGCAGCTTGGGGGTCTCAGGAGAGACCCAGTACTTC
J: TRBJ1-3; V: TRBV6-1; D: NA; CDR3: CASSELTGVGNTIYF; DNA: TGTGCCAGCAGTGAATTGACAGGCGTTGGAAACACCATATATTTT
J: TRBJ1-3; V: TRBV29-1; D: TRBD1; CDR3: CSVGQGGGNTIYF; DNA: TGCAGCGTTGGACAGGGAGGTGGAAACACCATATATTTT
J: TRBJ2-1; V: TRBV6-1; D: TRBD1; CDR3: CASRDRGDEQFF; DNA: TGTGCCAGCAGGGACAGGGGCGATGAGCAGTTCTTC
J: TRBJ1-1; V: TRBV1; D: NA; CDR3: CTSSQVGGDRMNTEAFF; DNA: TGCACCAGCAGCCAAGTTGGAGGGGACAGGATGAACACTGAAGCTTTCTTT